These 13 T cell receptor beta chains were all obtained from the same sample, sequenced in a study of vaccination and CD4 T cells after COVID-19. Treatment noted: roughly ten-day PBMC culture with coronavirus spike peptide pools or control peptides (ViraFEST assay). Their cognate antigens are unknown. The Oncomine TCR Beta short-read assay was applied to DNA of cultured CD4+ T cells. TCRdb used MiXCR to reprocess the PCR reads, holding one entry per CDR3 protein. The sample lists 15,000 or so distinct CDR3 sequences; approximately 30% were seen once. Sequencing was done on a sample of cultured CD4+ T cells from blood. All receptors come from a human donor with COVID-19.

The CDR3 loop is CASSADPWTADYNEQFF. The CDR3 region has the DNA TGTGCCAGCAGTGCAGATCCCTGGACAGCAGATTACAATGAGCAGTTCTTC. The V gene is TRBV6-1, the J gene TRBJ2-1, with TRBD1 as a possible D gene (6 bases). The CDR3 contains 17 residues. The germline V gene encodes CDR1 MNHNS and CDR2 SASEGT. The V gene lost 4 bases and the J gene lost 4 bases, with 20 bases spanning the gap.

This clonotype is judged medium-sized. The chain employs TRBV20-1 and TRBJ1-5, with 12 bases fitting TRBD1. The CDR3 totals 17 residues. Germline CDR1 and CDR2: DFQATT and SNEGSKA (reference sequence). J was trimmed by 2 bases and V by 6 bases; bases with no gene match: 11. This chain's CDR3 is CSAWRGTGGTGNQPQHF. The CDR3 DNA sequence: TGCAGTGCATGGAGGGGGACAGGGGGCACGGGCAATCAGCCCCAGCATTTT.

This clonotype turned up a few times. CDR3 loop: CSTEKEDWTGGVSSNQPQHF. Written as DNA, the CDR3 is TGCAGTACCGAGAAGGAAGACTGGACAGGGGGTGTATCGAGCAATCAGCCCCAGCATTTT. The rearrangement links TRBV20-1 to TRBJ1-5; 10 nucleotides agree with TRBD1. V shed 8 bases and J 1 base; nucleotides not matched to a gene: 23. Germline-derived CDR1 and CDR2 are DFQATT and SNEGSKA (reference sequence). The CDR3 consists of 20 residues.

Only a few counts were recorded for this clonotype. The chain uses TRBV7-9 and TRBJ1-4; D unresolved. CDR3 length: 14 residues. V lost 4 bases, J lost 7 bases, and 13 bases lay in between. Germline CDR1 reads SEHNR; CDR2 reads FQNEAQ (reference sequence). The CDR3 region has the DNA TGTGCCAGCAGCTCTGCTGGGTCTGGTGAAAAACTGTTTTTT. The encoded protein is CASSSAGSGEKLFF. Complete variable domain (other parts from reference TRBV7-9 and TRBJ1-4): DTGVSQNPRHKITKRGQNVTFRCDPISEHNRLYWYRQTLGQGPEFLTYFQNEAQLEKSRLLSDRFSAERPKGSFSTLEIQRTEQGDSAMYLCASSSAGSGEKLFFGSGTQLSVL.

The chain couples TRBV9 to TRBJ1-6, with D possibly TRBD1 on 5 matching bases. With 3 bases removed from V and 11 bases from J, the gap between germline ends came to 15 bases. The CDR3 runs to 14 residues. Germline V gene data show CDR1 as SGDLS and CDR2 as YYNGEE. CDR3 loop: CASSGGERRTPLHF. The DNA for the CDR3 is TGTGCCAGCAGCGGGGGGGAGAGACGAACACCCCTCCACTTT.

CDR3 amino acids: CASSLRPSGSPANYEQYF. The CDR3 DNA reads TGTGCCAGCAGCTTAAGGCCTAGCGGGTCCCCTGCTAACTACGAGCAGTACTTC. V usage is TRBV7-6 and J usage is TRBJ2-7, with 8 bases identical to TRBD2. The junction had 15 bases not matched to a gene; V was cut back by 2 bases and J by 3 bases. The CDR3 sequence is 18 residues long. Germline V lookup: CDR1 SGHVS, CDR2 FNYEAQ.

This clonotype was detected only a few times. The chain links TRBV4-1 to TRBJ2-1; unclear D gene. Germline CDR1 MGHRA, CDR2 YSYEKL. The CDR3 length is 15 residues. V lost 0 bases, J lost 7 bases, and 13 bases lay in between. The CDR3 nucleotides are TGCGCCAGCAGCCAAGATTCTAAAGGTGGGAATGAGCAGTTCTTC. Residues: CASSQDSKGGNEQFF.

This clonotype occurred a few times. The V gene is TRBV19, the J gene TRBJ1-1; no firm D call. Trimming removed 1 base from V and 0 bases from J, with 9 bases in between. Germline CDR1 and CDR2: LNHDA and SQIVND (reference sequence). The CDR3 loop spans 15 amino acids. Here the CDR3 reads CASSIVGSMNTEAFF. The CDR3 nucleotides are TGTGCCAGTAGTATAGTGGGCAGCATGAACACTGAAGCTTTCTTT.

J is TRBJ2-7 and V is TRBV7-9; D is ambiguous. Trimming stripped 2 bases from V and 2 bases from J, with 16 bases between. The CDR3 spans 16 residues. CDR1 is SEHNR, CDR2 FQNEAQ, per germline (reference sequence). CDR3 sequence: CASSLRAVQRPYEQYF. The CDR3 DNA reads TGTGCCAGCAGCTTAAGGGCAGTCCAGCGCCCCTACGAGCAGTACTTC.

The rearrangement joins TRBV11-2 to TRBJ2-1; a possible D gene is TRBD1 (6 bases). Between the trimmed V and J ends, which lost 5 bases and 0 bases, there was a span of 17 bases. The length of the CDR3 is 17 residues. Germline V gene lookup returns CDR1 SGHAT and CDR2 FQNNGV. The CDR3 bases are TGTGCCAGCAGCCATTTTAGAGGACAGAGCTCCTACAATGAGCAGTTCTTC. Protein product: CASSHFRGQSSYNEQFF.

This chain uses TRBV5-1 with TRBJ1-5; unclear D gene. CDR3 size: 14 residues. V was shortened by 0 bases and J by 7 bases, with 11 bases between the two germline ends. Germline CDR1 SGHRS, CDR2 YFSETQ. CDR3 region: CASSLDGVGQPQHF. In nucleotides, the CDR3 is TGCGCCAGCAGCTTGGACGGGGTGGGGCAGCCCCAGCATTTT.

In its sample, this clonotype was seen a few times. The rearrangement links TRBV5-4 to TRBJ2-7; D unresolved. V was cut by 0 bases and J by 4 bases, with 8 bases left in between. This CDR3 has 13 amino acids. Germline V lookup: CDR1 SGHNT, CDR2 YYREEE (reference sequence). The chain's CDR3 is CASSLVGGYEQYF. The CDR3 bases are TGTGCCAGCAGCTTGGTGGGTGGGTACGAGCAGTACTTC.

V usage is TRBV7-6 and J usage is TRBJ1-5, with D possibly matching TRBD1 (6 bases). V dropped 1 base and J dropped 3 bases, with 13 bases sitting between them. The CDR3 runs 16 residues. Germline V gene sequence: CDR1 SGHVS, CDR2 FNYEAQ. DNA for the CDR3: TGTGCCAGCAGCTTAGAAGGGGGGGCAATCAATCAGCCCCAGCATTTT. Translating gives CASSLEGGAINQPQHF.